A single sample is the source of the 21 T cell receptor beta chains below, sequenced in a study of Ad26.COV2.S vaccination and SARS-CoV-2 variants. Some clones are missing from TCRdb's copy, which holds only in-frame ones; the method was immunoSEQ multiplex PCR. The table includes 300,000 to 350,000 clones, approximately 86% detected once. Treatment: about 20 received Ad26.COV2.S at low or high dose, single or two shots; roughly five received placebo; per-sample allocation not given. The investigators took samples on day 63 after the first vaccine or placebo injection. Sequenced material: peripheral blood, taken in a trial of Ad26.COV2.S vaccine versus placebo. Source of these receptors: a person between 18 and 65 years old who received the Ad26.COV2.S COVID-19 vaccine or a placebo.

This rearrangement joins TRBV5-1 to TRBJ2-1, with TRBD2 matching 9 bases. V was pared by 0 bases and J by 6 bases, with 4 bases of the junction left unmatched. Germline lookup yields CDR1 SGHRS and CDR2 YFSETQ. CDR3 length: 15 residues. In nucleotides, the CDR3 is TGCGCCAGCAGCTTGGTTGGGACTAGCCTCAATGAGCAGTTCTTC. This codes for CASSLVGTSLNEQFF. Supplemented by reference TRBV5-1 and TRBJ2-1, the full variable domain reads KAGVTQTPRYLIKTRGQQVTLSCSPISGHRSVSWYQQTPGQGLQFLFEYFSETQRNKGNFPGRFSGRQFSNSRSEMNVSTLELGDSALYLCASSLVGTSLNEQFFGPGTRLTVL.

The chain recombines TRBV3-1 (or the pseudogene TRBV3-2) with TRBJ1-1; tentatively, D is TRBD1 (5 bases). Germline V gene sequence: CDR1 LGHDT, CDR2 YNNKEL (reference sequence). This CDR3 spans 16 amino acids. Trimming cost V 2 bases and J 1 base, with 14 bases left between them. CDR3 nucleotide sequence: TGTGCCAGCAGCCAACATACCGGGACGGAGAACACTGAAGCTTTCTTT. Translated: CASSQHTGTENTEAFF.

The V and J genes are TRBV5-1 and TRBJ2-7; D is ambiguous. This CDR3 has 15 amino acids. The germline CDR1 and CDR2 sequences are SGHRS and YFSETQ. The V end lost 0 bases, the J end lost 0 bases, and 10 bases lay between the germline ends. The CDR3 protein is CASSLDLGFSYEQYF. The CDR3 DNA reads as TGCGCCAGCAGCTTGGATCTGGGGTTCTCCTACGAGCAGTACTTC.

This CDR3 is CASSKGQVVTGELFF. The CDR3 nucleotides are TGTGCCAGTAGTAAAGGACAGGTTGTTACCGGGGAGCTGTTTTTT. The V and J genes are TRBV19 and TRBJ2-2; the match to TRBD1 covers 7 bases. This CDR3 has 15 amino acids. Trimming at V came to 4 bases and at J to 5 bases, leaving 7 bases not matched to a gene. Germline V gene lookup returns CDR1 LNHDA and CDR2 SQIVND (reference sequence).

This clone came up once. J is TRBJ1-6 and V is TRBV6-5, with D perhaps matching TRBD1 (5 bases). The V and J ends lost 2 bases and 2 bases respectively, with 10 bases between them. The CDR3 has 16 residues. The germline V gene has CDR1 MNHEY and CDR2 SVGAGI. CDR3 residues: CASSYGAGTYNSPLHF. CDR3 nucleotides: TGTGCCAGCAGTTACGGGGCAGGGACCTATAATTCACCCCTCCACTTT.

This sequence joins TRBV5-4 and TRBJ2-4; 9 bases map to TRBD1. The CDR3 sequence is 15 residues long. Trimming at V came to 4 bases and at J to 0 bases, leaving 2 bases not matched to a gene. The germline gives CDR1 SGHNT, CDR2 YYREEE (reference sequence). CDR3 sequence reads: CASSAGQGAKNIQYF. DNA of the CDR3: TGTGCCAGCAGCGCGGGACAGGGAGCCAAAAACATTCAGTACTTC.

The chain employs TRBV7-2 and TRBJ2-1, with D perhaps matching TRBD1 (5 bases). The CDR3 is 15 residues long. The V and J ends lost 3 bases and 9 bases respectively, with 18 bases between them. Germline-derived CDR1 and CDR2 are SGHTA and FQGNSA. The CDR3 DNA reads TGTGCCAGCAGCTTCGGCAGGGAAGGTATCGGTGAGCAGTTCTTC. It codes for CASSFGREGIGEQFF.

For the CDR3, the DNA is TGTGCCAGCAGCTTAGCGACTAGCGGGGCCTTAGGGAAGACCCAGTACTTC. It is translated as CASSLATSGALGKTQYF. J is TRBJ2-5 and V is TRBV11-2; 11 positions agree with TRBD2. The V and J ends lost 1 base and 6 bases, in that order; junction bases with no gene match: 10. The CDR3 runs 17 residues. Germline CDR1 SGHAT, CDR2 FQNNGV.

This chain connects TRBV5-4 to TRBJ2-6; D is perhaps TRBD1 (6 bases). CDR1 and CDR2 (germline): SGHNT, YYREEE (reference sequence). The V and J ends lost 2 bases and 4 bases respectively, with 16 bases between them. CDR3 length: 17 residues. CDR3 region: CASSLNSRGAGANVLTF. The DNA for the CDR3 is TGTGCCAGCAGCTTAAATAGCAGGGGTGCCGGGGCCAACGTCCTGACTTTC.

The chain couples TRBV19 to TRBJ1-1; a possible D gene is TRBD1 (5 bases). Looked up from germline, CDR1 is LNHDA and CDR2 is SQIVND (reference sequence). The germline V and J ends were trimmed by 7 bases and 4 bases, with 19 bases remaining between them. The CDR3 runs to 15 residues. CDR3: CASTIGTGGSTEAFF. CDR3 sequence (DNA): TGTGCCAGTACCATAGGAACAGGAGGGAGCACTGAAGCTTTCTTT.

The chain couples TRBV10-1 to TRBJ1-2; D unresolved. The CDR3 runs to 13 residues. Germline CDR1 and CDR2: WNHNN and SYGVQD (reference sequence). V shed 5 bases and J shed 2 bases, with 9 bases lying between them. CDR3 loop: CASSYGVNYGYTF. CDR3 in DNA: TGCGCCAGCAGTTACGGGGTCAACTATGGCTACACCTTC.

This clone has only a few counts. The chain couples TRBV30 to TRBJ1-2, with TRBD1 matching over 7 bases. Germline V CDR1 and CDR2: GTSNPN, SVGIG (reference sequence). Germline trimming cut 4 bases from V and 8 bases from J; bases unmatched to any gene: 10. The CDR3 length is 13 residues. The CDR3 reads CAWNNRGKGGYTF. The DNA for the CDR3 is TGTGCCTGGAATAACAGGGGAAAAGGGGGCTACACCTTC. Using reference TRBV30 and TRBJ1-2 for the parts outside the CDR3, the full variable domain is SQTIHQWPATLVQPVGSPLSLECTVEGTSNPNLYWYRQAAGRGLQLLFYSVGIGQISSEVPQNLSASRPQDRQFILSSKKLLLSDSGFYLCAWNNRGKGGYTFGSGTRLTVV.

The chain couples TRBV4-2 to TRBJ2-1, with 13 bases that match TRBD2. The CDR3 totals 17 residues. V shed 4 bases and J 4 bases; nucleotides not matched to a gene: 7. Germline values: CDR1 LGHNA, CDR2 YNFKEQ. The chain's CDR3 is CASSPRTSGGVYNEQFF. In DNA form, the CDR3 reads TGTGCCAGCAGCCCGCGGACTAGCGGGGGAGTATACAATGAGCAGTTCTTC.

The genes are TRBV19 and TRBJ1-1, with 9 bases identical to TRBD1. This CDR3 contains 16 residues. Per germline, CDR1 LNHDA and CDR2 SQIVND (reference sequence). J gave up 1 base and V 5 bases, and 8 bases lay outside the gene matches. Here the CDR3 DNA reads TGTGCCAGTAGTCTCGGGACAGGGAAGGCGAACACTGAAGCTTTCTTT. Translation gives CASSLGTGKANTEAFF.

The chain recombines TRBV15 with TRBJ2-5; D possibly corresponds to TRBD1 (6 bases). The CDR3 is made up of 17 amino acids. The germline V and J ends were trimmed by 5 bases and 7 bases, with 26 bases remaining between them. In germline, CDR1 is LNHNV, CDR2 YYDKDF (reference sequence). Written as DNA, the CDR3 is TGTGCCACCAGCGGAAGTTCTCAGGGGACCCTTTGGGGGACCCAGTACTTC. This gives the protein CATSGSSQGTLWGTQYF.

This chain uses TRBV5-1 with TRBJ1-1; D is unclear. Per the germline V gene, CDR1 is SGHRS and CDR2 is YFSETQ. The CDR3 sequence is 14 residues long. The germline V and J ends were trimmed by 4 bases and 5 bases, with 15 bases remaining between them. The CDR3 bases are TGCGCCAGCAGCATCTTGACCCATGAGACTGAAGCTTTCTTT. Translation: CASSILTHETEAFF.

The chain is built from TRBV28 and TRBJ2-7, with D possibly being TRBD1 (5 bases). The CDR3 contains 15 residues. Germline CDR1 and CDR2: MDHEN and SYDVKM. The V end was cut by 5 bases, the J end by 1 base, with 15 bases between. As DNA, the CDR3 is TGTGCCAGCAGTAAAGGGGTCCCTCTATCCTACGAGCAGTACTTC. Translation gives CASSKGVPLSYEQYF.

The chain combines TRBV18 with TRBJ1-1; 7 bases match TRBD1. V lost 1 base, J lost 3 bases, and 2 bases stayed unmatched. This CDR3 spans 14 amino acids. Germline assignment: CDR1 KGHSH and CDR2 LQKENI. As DNA, the CDR3 is TGTGCCAGCTCACCACTCGGACAGGACACTGAAGCTTTCTTT. This translates into CASSPLGQDTEAFF.

V usage is TRBV4-1 and J usage is TRBJ1-2; D is ambiguous. The CDR3 runs to 14 residues. V lost 4 bases and J lost 8, with 17 bases in between. From germline, CDR1 is MGHRA and CDR2 YSYEKL. Written as DNA, the CDR3 is TGCGCCAGCAGCCGGCCCCAGGCTCCGGGGGGCTACACCTTC. Translated: CASSRPQAPGGYTF.

This chain joins TRBV13 and TRBJ1-2; D gene ambiguous. CDR1 PRHDT and CDR2 FYEKMQ come from the germline V gene (reference sequence). The CDR3 runs 13 residues. Trimming left V 3 bases short and J 6 bases short, with 11 bases between. Here the CDR3 reads CASSLGRRDGYTF. CDR3 bases: TGTGCCAGCAGCTTGGGAAGGAGGGATGGCTACACCTTC.

In regard to this clone: At the DNA level, this CDR3 is encoded by other sequences in the same sample as well. The J gene is TRBJ1-1, the V gene TRBV7-2; TRBD1 might be the D (5 bases). From germline, CDR1 is SGHTA and CDR2 FQGNSA. This CDR3 spans 14 amino acids. The V and J ends lost 2 bases and 0 bases respectively, with 7 bases between them. The CDR3 protein is CASSLRGLNTEAFF. The CDR3 region has the DNA TGTGCCAGCAGCTTAAGGGGACTGAACACTGAAGCTTTCTTT.